The 11 T cell receptor beta chains below come from one sample, sequenced in a study of OX40 agonist ivuxolimab in advanced cancers. TCRdb's table, derived via immunoSEQ multiplex PCR, lists solely in-frame clones and lacks some. The table lists almost 85,000 clones, just over 85% of them singletons. The source material was CD4+ or CD8+ T cells sorted from blood, sampled in a trial of the OX40 agonist ivuxolimab. The receptors derive from an adult with an advanced solid tumor such as melanoma, head and neck, liver or kidney cancer.

The CDR3 DNA is TGTGCCAGCAGTAAGGGGGCAGAATACTATGGCTACACCTTC. Translated, it gives CASSKGAEYYGYTF. The chain is built from TRBV9 and TRBJ1-2, with 7 bases lining up with TRBD1. The CDR3 is 14 amino acids. Germline-derived CDR1 and CDR2 are SGDLS and YYNGEE. After removal of 5 bases from V and 3 bases from J, the junction contained 7 bases not matched to a gene.

V and J are TRBV6-5 and TRBJ1-2, with D possibly matching TRBD1 (6 bases). CDR1 is MNHEY and CDR2 is SVGAGI in the germline V gene. The CDR3 extends over 14 amino acids. V was clipped by 2 bases and J by 7 bases, with 14 bases between them. CDR3: CASSYGGGEIGYTF. The CDR3 coding sequence is TGTGCCAGCAGTTACGGCGGGGGCGAAATTGGCTACACCTTC.

The rearrangement links TRBV29-1 to TRBJ1-1; D remains unclear. CDR1 SQVTM and CDR2 ANQGSEA come from the germline V gene. This CDR3 is built from 11 residues. Trimming shortened V by 4 bases and J by 7 bases, and 10 bases separated the two germline ends. The CDR3 bases are TGCAGCGTTGCCCCCCTGAGTGAAGCTTTCTTT. As protein: CSVAPLSEAFF.

A few counts support this clone. The chain links TRBV30 to TRBJ1-1; D unclear. Trimming took off 0 bases at V and 3 bases at J, with 8 bases between the two ends. Germline V CDR1 and CDR2: GTSNPN, SVGIG (reference sequence). CDR3 length: 13 residues. The CDR3 spells CAWSVIRDTEAFF. Written as DNA, the CDR3 is TGTGCCTGGAGTGTCATAAGGGACACTGAAGCTTTCTTT.

As concerns this clone: The junction departs from germline at one end; a sequencing error may be responsible. This chain connects TRBV6-6 to TRBJ2-7; D remains ambiguous. This CDR3 is 13 amino acids long. Germline V gene data show CDR1 as MNHNY and CDR2 as SVGAGI (reference sequence). The CDR3 here is CASRRVSSDGISF. The DNA for the CDR3 is TGTGCCAGCAGACGGGTCAGCTCGGACGGAATAAGCTTC.

V gene TRBV4-2 combines with J gene TRBJ2-5, with 10 bases that match TRBD2. V lost 4 bases to trimming and J lost 3 bases; unmatched junction nucleotides: 5. Germline V gene sequence: CDR1 LGHNA, CDR2 YNFKEQ. This CDR3 has 15 amino acids. The CDR3 DNA reads as TGTGCCAGCAGCCCAGGGCTAGCGGGAGAAGAGACCCAGTACTTC. Its protein product is CASSPGLAGEETQYF.

This chain connects TRBV5-1 to TRBJ1-2; D is perhaps TRBD1 (5 bases). CDR3 size: 14 residues. V lost 4 bases and J 7 bases, leaving 17 bases between the germline ends. Germline CDR1 reads SGHRS; CDR2 reads YFSETQ. CDR3 coding DNA: TGCGCCAGCAGCGAAGCGACCGGGGCAGGTGGCTACACCTTC. Translated, it gives CASSEATGAGGYTF.

The rearrangement links TRBV2 to TRBJ1-2; D is undetermined. In germline, CDR1 is SNHLY, CDR2 FYNNEI. V lost 4 bases and J lost 8, with 11 bases in between. The CDR3 extends over 12 amino acids. The CDR3 protein is CASSGQITGYTF. The DNA of the CDR3 is TGTGCCAGCAGTGGACAAATTACCGGCTACACCTTC. Full variable domain (missing parts from reference TRBV2 and TRBJ1-2): EPEVTQTPSHQVTQMGQEVILRCVPISNHLYFYWYRQILGQKVEFLVSFYNNEISEKSEIFDDQFSVERPDGSNFTLKIRSTKLEDSAMYFCASSGQITGYTFGSGTRLTVV.

This chain uses TRBV19 with TRBJ2-7; unclear D gene. This CDR3 region has 13 residues. The germline gives CDR1 LNHDA, CDR2 SQIVND (reference sequence). V was pared by 3 bases and J by 2 bases, with 8 bases between. CDR3 sequence (DNA): TGTGCCAGTAGTATCTCCTTGACCTACGAGCAGTACTTC. As protein: CASSISLTYEQYF.

Concerning this clone: An end of the junction differs from the germline gene, which may be a read error. Other DNA sequences within the sample encode an identical CDR3. As DNA, the CDR3 is TGTGCTAGCAGCTTGAGGGAAAATGAGCAGTTCTTC. The encoded protein is CASSLRENEQFF. The chain employs TRBV9 and TRBJ2-1; D is perhaps TRBD2 (5 bases). Germline V lookup: CDR1 SGDLS, CDR2 YYNGEE. CDR3 size: 12 residues.

This chain connects TRBV7-2 to TRBJ1-1; D possibly corresponds to TRBD1 (5 bases). The germline V gene has CDR1 SGHTA and CDR2 FQGNSA. The ends were cut back, 2 bases at V and 1 base at J, with 11 bases in the middle. The CDR3 contains 15 residues. CDR3 sequence reads: CASSLQGIGNTEAFF. The CDR3, as DNA: TGTGCCAGCAGCTTACAGGGAATAGGGAACACTGAAGCTTTCTTT.